A single sample is the source of the 14 T cell receptor beta chains below, sequenced in a study of shared clonotypes between healthy human individuals. Assay: immunoSEQ multiplex PCR; the TCRdb copy retains only in-frame clones and omits some. The sample includes some 650,000 clones, more than 95% seen only once; the top ten take around 0.057%. Sequences were obtained from naive CD4+ T cells sorted from blood. Subset reported: CD45RA+ positively selected. The receptors come from a woman in her thirties in good health.

V and J are TRBV6-5 and TRBJ2-3; TRBD1 aligns across 10 bases. The CDR3 contains 16 residues. J was trimmed by 5 bases and V by 0 bases; bases with no gene match: 5. Per the germline V gene, CDR1 is MNHEY and CDR2 is SVGAGI. The CDR3 DNA is TGTGCCAGCAGTTACTCTGGACAGGGGGTTGTAGATACGCAGTATTTT. This translates into CASSYSGQGVVDTQYF.

The chain is built from TRBV5-4 and TRBJ2-7, with 10 nucleotides matching TRBD2. V lost 2 bases to trimming and J lost 4 bases; unmatched junction nucleotides: 3. Germline V gene sequence: CDR1 SGHNT, CDR2 YYREEE (reference sequence). The CDR3 is made up of 14 amino acids. The chain's CDR3 is CASSLAGGKYEQYF. Here the CDR3 DNA reads TGTGCCAGCAGCTTAGCGGGAGGGAAATACGAGCAGTACTTC.

The chain couples TRBV11-3 to TRBJ2-7; D remains unclear. With 1 base removed from V and 1 base from J, the gap between germline ends came to 11 bases. The CDR3 is 15 residues long. Germline V gives CDR1 SGHNT, CDR2 YENEEA. The CDR3: CASSLGAQPSYEQYF. Here the CDR3 DNA reads TGTGCCAGCAGCTTAGGGGCACAGCCATCCTACGAGCAGTACTTC.

V usage is TRBV11-2 and J usage is TRBJ2-1, with D perhaps TRBD1 or TRBD2 (5 bases each). Germline loops: CDR1 SGHAT, CDR2 FQNNGV. V was clipped by 3 bases and J by 12 bases, with 12 bases between them. The CDR3 loop spans 12 amino acids. CDR3 nucleotide sequence: TGTGCCAGCAGCTTTTCTGTCGGGACGCAGTTCTTC. Encoded protein: CASSFSVGTQFF.

This clone was detected once. The V call is TRBV5-6, the J call TRBJ1-6; 7 positions agree with TRBD1. V lost 3 bases, J lost 6 bases, and 3 bases stayed unmatched. CDR1 is SGHDT and CDR2 is YYEEEE in the germline V gene. CDR3 size: 14 residues. DNA of the CDR3: TGTGCCAGCAGCTGGGGACAGACTAATTCACCCCTCCACTTT. It translates to CASSWGQTNSPLHF. The full variable domain, rest sourced from reference TRBV5-6 and TRBJ1-6, is DAGVTQSPTHLIKTRGQQVTLRCSPKSGHDTVSWYQQALGQGPQFIFQYYEEEERQRGNFPDRFSGHQFPNYSSELNVNALLLGDSALYLCASSWGQTNSPLHFGNGTRLTVT.

The CDR3 here is CASSPMALADTQYF. For the CDR3, the DNA is TGTGCCAGCAGTCCTATGGCCTTGGCAGATACGCAGTATTTT. The chain carries TRBV2 and TRBJ2-3; D is undetermined. Germline-derived CDR1 and CDR2 are SNHLY and FYNNEI. The CDR3 extends over 14 amino acids. V lost 5 bases and J 4 bases, leaving 13 bases between the germline ends.

The V call is TRBV19, the J call TRBJ1-2; D may be TRBD1 (6 bases). Trimming cost V 5 bases and J 2 bases, with 18 bases left between them. This CDR3 is 16 amino acids long. Germline CDR1 reads LNHDA; CDR2 reads SQIVND (reference sequence). CDR3 amino acids: CASSPSGAFLNYGYTF. CDR3 in DNA: TGTGCCAGTAGTCCGTCGGGGGCATTTCTCAACTATGGCTACACCTTC.

This sequence joins TRBV28 and TRBJ1-2; no firm D call. Germline V gives CDR1 MDHEN, CDR2 SYDVKM. The CDR3 has 11 residues. Trimming left V 1 base short and J 5 bases short, with 2 bases between. CDR3 nucleotide sequence: TGTGCCAGCAGTTTATTATATGGCTACACCTTC. Protein sequence: CASSLLYGYTF.

This clone was seen a single time. The chain couples TRBV2 to TRBJ2-2, with a possible D match to TRBD1 (12 bases). The V end was cut by 5 bases, the J end by 9 bases, with 34 bases between. Germline CDR1 and CDR2: SNHLY and FYNNEI. The CDR3 totals 20 residues. CDR3 bases: TGTGCCAGCAGTTTCCCGGGACAGGGGGCATTAGCGGGAGGGCGCCGGGAGCTGTTTTTT. Translated: CASSFPGQGALAGGRRELFF.

The chain employs TRBV7-8 and TRBJ2-7; D unresolved. This CDR3 spans 11 amino acids. The germline V gene encodes CDR1 SGHVS and CDR2 FQNEAQ. V was clipped by 5 bases and J by 5 bases, with 7 bases between them. CDR3 region: CASSVVNEQYF. CDR3 nucleotide sequence: TGTGCCAGCAGCGTCGTCAACGAGCAGTACTTC.

CDR3 nucleotide sequence: TGTGCCAGCAGTTTAGAGACTAGCTCCTACGAGCAGTACTTC. This codes for CASSLETSSYEQYF. This chain joins TRBV28 and TRBJ2-7, with a weak D call TRBD2 (6 bases). Germline CDR1 MDHEN, CDR2 SYDVKM. The CDR3 loop spans 14 amino acids. V lost 2 bases to trimming and J lost 0 bases, with 8 bases between them.

This sequence joins TRBV19 and TRBJ1-2, with D uncertain. Trimming removed 0 bases from V and 0 bases from J, with 5 bases in between. There are 14 residues in the CDR3. CDR1 and CDR2 (germline): LNHDA, SQIVND (reference sequence). The CDR3 loop is CASSIEAANYGYTF. DNA of the CDR3: TGTGCCAGTAGTATAGAGGCCGCTAACTATGGCTACACCTTC.

The V call is TRBV5-5, the J call TRBJ2-2, with unresolved D. V was clipped by 4 bases and J by 4 bases, with 8 bases between them. The CDR3 loop spans 13 amino acids. Germline V gene sequence: CDR1 SGHKS, CDR2 YYEKEE (reference sequence). Written as DNA, the CDR3 is TGTGCCAGCAGCCCCGTTCCCACCGGGGAGCTGTTTTTT. Its protein is CASSPVPTGELFF. The complete variable domain, with remaining parts taken from reference TRBV5-5 and TRBJ2-2, reads DAGVTQSPTHLIKTRGQQVTLRCSPISGHKSVSWYQQVLGQGPQFIFQYYEKEERGRGNFPDRFSARQFPNYSSELNVNALLLGDSALYLCASSPVPTGELFFGEGSRLTVL.

The chain is built from TRBV5-4 and TRBJ2-1; 9 bases match TRBD1. J lost 5 bases, V lost 4 bases, and 7 bases had no gene match. This CDR3 has 15 residues. Looked up from germline, CDR1 is SGHNT and CDR2 is YYREEE (reference sequence). The chain's CDR3 is CASSASRDRDNEQFF. As DNA, the CDR3 is TGTGCCAGCAGCGCCTCCCGGGACAGGGACAATGAGCAGTTCTTC.